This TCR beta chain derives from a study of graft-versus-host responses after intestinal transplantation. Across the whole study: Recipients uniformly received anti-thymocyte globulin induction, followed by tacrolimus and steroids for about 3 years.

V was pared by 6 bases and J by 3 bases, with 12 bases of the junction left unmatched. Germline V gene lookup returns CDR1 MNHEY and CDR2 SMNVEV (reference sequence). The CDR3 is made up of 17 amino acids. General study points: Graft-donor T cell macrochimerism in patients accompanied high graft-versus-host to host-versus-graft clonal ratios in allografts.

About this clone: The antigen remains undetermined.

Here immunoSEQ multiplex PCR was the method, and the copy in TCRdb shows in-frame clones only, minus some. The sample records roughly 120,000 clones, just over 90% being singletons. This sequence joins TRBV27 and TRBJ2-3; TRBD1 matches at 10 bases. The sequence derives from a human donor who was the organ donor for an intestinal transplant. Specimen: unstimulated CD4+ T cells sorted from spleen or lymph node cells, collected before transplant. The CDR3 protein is CASRLRRTGGITDTQYF. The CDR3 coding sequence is TGTGCCAGCAGATTGCGCCGGACAGGGGGGATAACAGATACGCAGTATTTT.